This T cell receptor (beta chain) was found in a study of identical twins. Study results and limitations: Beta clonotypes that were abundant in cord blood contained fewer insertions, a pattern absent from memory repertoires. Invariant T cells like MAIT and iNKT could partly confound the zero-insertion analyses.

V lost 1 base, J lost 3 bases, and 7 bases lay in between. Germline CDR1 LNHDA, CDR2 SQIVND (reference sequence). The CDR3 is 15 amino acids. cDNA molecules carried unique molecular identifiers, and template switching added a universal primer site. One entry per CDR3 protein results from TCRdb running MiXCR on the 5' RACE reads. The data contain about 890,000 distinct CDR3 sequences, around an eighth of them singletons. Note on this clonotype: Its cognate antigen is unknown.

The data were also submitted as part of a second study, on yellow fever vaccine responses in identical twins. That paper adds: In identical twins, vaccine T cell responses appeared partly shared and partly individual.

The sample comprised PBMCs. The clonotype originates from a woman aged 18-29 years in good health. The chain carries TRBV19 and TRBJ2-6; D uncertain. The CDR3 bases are TGTGCCAGTAGTATAGGGCAGCGTGGGGCCAACGTCCTGACTTTC. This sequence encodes CASSIGQRGANVLTF.